The clone carrying this TCR beta chain appeared many times. The antigen is unknown. The sample belongs to a study of beta chain features in type 1 diabetes. Study-wide background: Summed over all samples, the examined sorted cells came to about 110 million.

J lost 7 bases, V lost 1 base, and 7 bases had no gene match. The CDR3 contains 15 residues. Germline loops: CDR1 SGHDN, CDR2 FVKESK. Study observations and caveats: Shorter TCRB CDR3s, moderately but significantly so, were found in Type 1 diabetes patients in all four CD4+ subsets.

What was sequenced were expressed TCRB transcripts, since all of the isolated RNA had been reverse transcribed. Some clones are missing from TCRdb's copy, which holds only in-frame ones; the method was immunoSEQ multiplex PCR. The data contain some 220,000 clones, approximately 10% of them singletons. CD4+ naive, central memory, regulatory and stem cell-like memory subsets were isolated by sorting on CD45RO/CCR7/CD25/CD127/CD95/CD27. Purity of each sorted population was above 95%. This chain links TRBV14 with TRBJ1-5; TRBD1 agrees at 7 bases. Specimen: central memory CD4+ T cells from blood. The clonotype was recovered from a man younger than 35 in good health. The CDR3 spells CASSQGQGGGQPQHF. Here the CDR3 DNA reads TGTGCCAGCAGCCAAGGGCAGGGGGGTGGACAGCCCCAGCATTTT.